This T cell receptor beta chain was documented in a study of blood T cell repertoires in COVID-19. Whole-study context: COVID-19 samples from acute and convalescent phases originated in the United States, Italy and Spain. Sources were T cells, B-cell-depleted T cells, or PBMCs; the material itself was cDNA or gDNA.

Germline CDR1 and CDR2: MNHEY and SVGEGT. This CDR3 has 12 residues. The V end lost 2 bases, the J end lost 7 bases, and 8 bases lay between the germline ends. In the authors' workflow: Estimated nucleated cell counts came from reference gene primer amplification. Here immunoSEQ multiplex PCR was the method, and the copy in TCRdb shows in-frame clones only, minus some. That table gives V, J and clone size, and the DNA gave D and trimming. This sample has about 24,000 clones; around 90% occur once, and the top ten carry roughly 28%. Sequencing input: peripheral blood. V is TRBV6-2 or TRBV6-3 and J is TRBJ2-5, with D unresolved. The clonotype comes from a woman in her 70s with active COVID-19. The chain's CDR3 is CASSYRRGTQYF. CDR3 in DNA: TGTGCCAGCAGTTACAGACGCGGGACCCAGTACTTC.